A single sample gave rise to the 32 T cell receptor beta chains below, sequenced in a study of blood T cell repertoires in COVID-19. Sequencing was performed with immunoSEQ multiplex PCR; in TCRdb, only in-frame clones are kept and a portion is missing. The data hold about 200,000 clones, with roughly four fifths observed a single time. Sequencing was performed on peripheral blood. These receptors came from a woman aged 45-60 years with active or convalescent COVID-19.

The gene calls are TRBV6-5 and TRBJ1-3; D perhaps matches TRBD1 (6 bases). CDR1 is MNHEY, CDR2 SVGAGI, per germline. The ends were cut back, 6 bases at V and 4 bases at J, with 13 bases in the middle. CDR3 length: 14 residues. CDR3 in DNA: TGTGCCAGCAGGCCCGGACAGTCAGGAAACACCATATATTTT. Amino acid sequence: CASRPGQSGNTIYF.

This chain connects TRBV4-1 to TRBJ2-1; D remains unclear. This CDR3 has 13 residues. CDR1 MGHRA and CDR2 YSYEKL come from the germline V gene. Trimming removed 4 bases from V and 8 bases from J, with 12 bases in between. CDR3: CASSPRGTDEQFF. The CDR3 bases are TGCGCCAGCAGCCCTCGAGGTACCGATGAGCAGTTCTTC.

The gene calls are TRBV2 and TRBJ1-1; TRBD1 might be the D (5 bases). CDR1 SNHLY and CDR2 FYNNEI come from the germline V gene. The V end was cut by 7 bases, the J end by 3 bases, with 12 bases between. The CDR3 runs to 13 residues. CDR3 nucleotides: TGTGCCAGCAAACCGGGGGGTTACACTGAAGCTTTCTTT. This encodes CASKPGGYTEAFF.

The chain recombines TRBV29-1 with TRBJ2-3, with TRBD2 as a possible D gene (5 bases). The germline CDR1 and CDR2 sequences are SQVTM and ANQGSEA. Trimming took 4 bases from V and 0 from J, leaving 11 bases between them. The length of the CDR3 is 14 residues. The CDR3 protein is CSVVFGDSTDTQYF. In DNA form, the CDR3 reads TGCAGCGTTGTATTCGGGGATAGCACAGATACGCAGTATTTT.

The count of this clone is one. The V gene is TRBV6-5, the J gene TRBJ1-5; possibly TRBD1 for D (5 bases). Trimming stripped 6 bases from V and 5 bases from J, with 11 bases between. There are 13 residues in the CDR3. The germline gives CDR1 MNHEY, CDR2 SVGAGI. The CDR3 region is CASSPGWYQPQHF. As DNA, the CDR3 is TGTGCCAGCAGCCCAGGGTGGTATCAGCCCCAGCATTTT.

The rearrangement uses TRBV7-9 and TRBJ1-4; D is uncertain. The CDR3 totals 14 residues. Germline CDR1 reads SEHNR; CDR2 reads FQNEAQ (reference sequence). The V end lost 3 bases, the J end lost 0 bases, and 5 bases lay between the germline ends. The CDR3 reads CASSFQSTNEKLFF. In nucleotides, the CDR3 is TGTGCCAGCAGCTTCCAGTCAACTAATGAAAAACTGTTTTTT.

This sequence joins TRBV11-1 and TRBJ1-1, with D uncertain. The CDR3 sequence is 13 residues long. The V gene lost 4 bases and the J gene lost 0 bases, with 6 bases spanning the gap. Germline CDR1 and CDR2: SGHAT and FQDESV (reference sequence). CDR3 DNA sequence: TGTGCCAGCAGCTCTCAGGTGAACACTGAAGCTTTCTTT. This gives the protein CASSSQVNTEAFF.

The chain recombines TRBV19 with TRBJ1-2; 7 nucleotides agree with TRBD1. Germline V lookup: CDR1 LNHDA, CDR2 SQIVND (reference sequence). This CDR3 is 13 amino acids long. Trimming at V came to 3 bases and at J to 6 bases, leaving 4 bases not matched to a gene. CDR3 region: CASSIRTGDGYTF. The CDR3 coding sequence is TGTGCCAGTAGTATTCGTACAGGGGATGGCTACACCTTC.

The chain uses TRBV29-1 and TRBJ2-2; weak D call: TRBD1 (6 bases). CDR3 size: 14 residues. V shed 7 bases and J shed 3 bases, with 15 bases lying between them. Germline assignment: CDR1 SQVTM and CDR2 ANQGSEA. CDR3 region: CSGGGGGYTGELFF. The CDR3 coding sequence is TGCAGCGGAGGGGGTGGAGGATACACCGGGGAGCTGTTTTTT.

The sample holds one count of this clone. The chain joins TRBV7-2 to TRBJ1-2, with 10 bases fitting TRBD1. CDR3 length: 15 amino acids. In germline, CDR1 is SGHTA, CDR2 FQGNSA. Trimming removed 5 bases from V and 8 bases from J; junction bases left unmatched: 11. CDR3 region: CASSPGQGRLWGYTF. The CDR3 nucleotides are TGTGCCAGCAGCCCGGGACAGGGGAGACTCTGGGGCTACACCTTC.

The rearrangement joins TRBV19 to TRBJ2-3; 7 bases line up with TRBD1. Trimming removed 3 bases from V and 5 bases from J; junction bases left unmatched: 11. This CDR3 contains 16 residues. Germline V CDR1 and CDR2: LNHDA, SQIVND (reference sequence). The CDR3 spells CASSISGGNRRDTQYF. The CDR3 DNA is TGTGCCAGTAGTATCTCAGGGGGTAATAGGAGAGATACGCAGTATTTT.

The J gene is TRBJ1-2, the V gene TRBV2; weak D call: TRBD1 (6 bases). Trimming shortened V by 7 bases and J by 0 bases, and 15 bases separated the two germline ends. The CDR3 covers 15 residues. Germline V gives CDR1 SNHLY, CDR2 FYNNEI. The CDR3 sequence: CASMEPGASNYGYTF. Here the CDR3 DNA reads TGTGCCAGCATGGAGCCAGGGGCATCTAACTATGGCTACACCTTC.

The chain links TRBV29-1 to TRBJ1-2, with D perhaps TRBD1 (6 bases). The CDR3 is 11 amino acids. Germline V gene sequence: CDR1 SQVTM, CDR2 ANQGSEA. V was shortened by 5 bases and J by 8 bases, with 12 bases between the two germline ends. Here the CDR3 reads CSVLAGEGYTF. CDR3 sequence (DNA): TGCAGCGTTCTGGCAGGGGAAGGCTACACCTTC.

CDR3 sequence: CASSTQQGGGYTF. The CDR3 DNA reads TGTGCCAGCAGTACGCAACAGGGTGGTGGCTACACCTTC. The chain combines TRBV7-9 with TRBJ1-2, with D perhaps matching TRBD1 (6 bases). Trimming stripped 6 bases from V and 7 bases from J, with 15 bases between. Germline CDR1 is SEHNR and CDR2 is FQNEAQ (reference sequence). The CDR3 has 13 amino acids.

The V call is TRBV6-5, the J call TRBJ2-7; 11 bases line up with TRBD1. This CDR3 spans 14 amino acids. Germline V gives CDR1 MNHEY, CDR2 SVGAGI. The CDR3 coding sequence is TGTGCCGGCAGTCCGGACAGGGGGCCTTACGAGCAGTACGTC. The encoded protein is CAGSPDRGPYEQYV.

This chain uses TRBV6-5 with TRBJ2-2, with 8 bases matching TRBD2. V lost 6 bases to trimming and J lost 7 bases; unmatched junction nucleotides: 7. Germline-derived CDR1 and CDR2 are MNHEY and SVGAGI. The CDR3 is 14 amino acids. The CDR3, as DNA: TGTGCCAGCAGACCACTAGCGGCCGGCGGGGAGCTGTTTTTT. Amino acid sequence: CASRPLAAGGELFF.

The chain employs TRBV12-3 or TRBV12-4 and TRBJ1-6; D call uncertain. The CDR3 is 12 amino acids. V was pared by 3 bases and J by 8 bases, with 5 bases between. For the CDR3, the DNA is TGTGCCAGCAGTTTCCGGGATTCACCCCTCCACTTT. Protein sequence: CASSFRDSPLHF.

This clone was seen only once. The chain couples TRBV5-4 to TRBJ1-4; 9 bases map to TRBD1. Germline CDR1 SGHNT, CDR2 YYREEE (reference sequence). CDR3 length: 13 residues. Germline trimming cut 5 bases from V and 10 bases from J; bases unmatched to any gene: 6. The CDR3 DNA follows: TGTGCCAGCAGTCCGGACAGGGGAGTAAAACTGTTTTTT. Its protein is CASSPDRGVKLFF.

V is TRBV6-5 and J is TRBJ2-5, with a tentative D call TRBD1 (6 bases). Trimming took 0 bases from V and 0 from J, leaving 8 bases between them. Germline V gene lookup returns CDR1 MNHEY and CDR2 SVGAGI. This CDR3 is 15 amino acids long. The CDR3 DNA is TGTGCCAGCAGTTACTCCGGGACAAACCAAGAGACCCAGTACTTC. This translates into CASSYSGTNQETQYF.

The V gene is TRBV19, the J gene TRBJ2-5; tentative D call: TRBD2 (6 bases). Germline CDR1 and CDR2: LNHDA and SQIVND (reference sequence). This CDR3 has 15 amino acids. V lost 6 bases, J lost 5 bases, and 19 bases lay in between. This CDR3 reads CASSRDSVSPETQYF. For the CDR3, the DNA is TGTGCCAGTAGCCGGGACTCGGTGTCTCCGGAGACCCAGTACTTC. Based on the CDR3 plus reference TRBV19 and TRBJ2-5, the full variable domain is DGGITQSPKYLFRKEGQNVTLSCEQNLNHDAMYWYRQDPGQGLRLIYYSQIVNDFQKGDIAEGYSVSREKKESFPLTVTSAQKNPTAFYLCASSRDSVSPETQYFGPGTRLLVL.

The gene calls are TRBV18 and TRBJ1-2; 10 bases are a match to TRBD1. This CDR3 is built from 17 residues. Germline lookup yields CDR1 KGHSH and CDR2 LQKENI. The ends lost 3 bases at V and 6 bases at J; junction bases unmatched: 13. DNA for the CDR3: TGTGCCAGCTCACCGACAGGGGGCGATTATCTAATGGATGGCTACACCTTC. Amino acid sequence: CASSPTGGDYLMDGYTF.

The chain links TRBV15 to TRBJ1-1; 7 positions agree with TRBD1. The CDR3 runs 15 residues. The V and J ends lost 0 bases and 1 base, in that order; junction bases with no gene match: 2. In germline, CDR1 is LNHNV, CDR2 YYDKDF (reference sequence). The CDR3 region has the DNA TGTGCCACCAGCAGAGATCGACAGGGGAACACTGAAGCTTTCTTT. This encodes CATSRDRQGNTEAFF.

V usage is TRBV4-1 and J usage is TRBJ2-2, with 8 bases identical to TRBD1. The V gene's germline CDR1 is MGHRA and CDR2 YSYEKL. The CDR3 spans 14 residues. The J segment lost 7 bases and the V segment lost 3 bases, leaving 4 bases of the junction unmatched. The CDR3 DNA follows: TGCGCCAGCAGCCAGACAGGGGCCGTCGGGGAGCTGTTTTTT. This sequence encodes CASSQTGAVGELFF.

Here the CDR3 reads CASSLGYGNTEAFF. DNA of the CDR3: TGTGCCAGCAGCTTGGGCTACGGGAACACTGAAGCTTTCTTT. J is TRBJ1-1 and V is TRBV5-5; unclear D gene. CDR1 SGHKS and CDR2 YYEKEE come from the germline V gene (reference sequence). Trimming left V 0 bases short and J 1 base short, with 7 bases between. The CDR3 runs to 14 residues.

This chain joins TRBV24-1 and TRBJ1-1; D is uncertain. Germline V gives CDR1 KGHDR, CDR2 SFDVKD. Trimming shortened V by 7 bases and J by 1 base, and 9 bases separated the two germline ends. The CDR3 contains 13 residues. The CDR3 here is CATRRGENTEAFF. CDR3 in DNA: TGTGCCACCAGGCGGGGAGAGAACACTGAAGCTTTCTTT.

This chain uses TRBV7-9 with TRBJ2-7; TRBD1 matches 7 bases. J lost 3 bases, V lost 5 bases, and 10 bases had no gene match. CDR3 length equals 15 residues. Germline V gene lookup returns CDR1 SEHNR and CDR2 FQNEAQ (reference sequence). DNA of the CDR3: TGTGCCAGCAGCCCCCGACAGGGCCCGGGCTACGAGCAGTACTTC. Amino acid sequence: CASSPRQGPGYEQYF.

The J gene is TRBJ1-5, the V gene TRBV5-6; perhaps TRBD1 as D (6 bases). V was cut by 2 bases and J by 0 bases, with 9 bases left in between. The CDR3 is 15 residues long. The germline CDR1 and CDR2 sequences are SGHDT and YYEEEE. CDR3: CASSFWGLSNQPQHF. DNA for the CDR3: TGTGCCAGCAGCTTTTGGGGGCTTAGCAATCAGCCCCAGCATTTT.

The chain employs TRBV28 and TRBJ2-5, with TRBD2 matching 9 bases. This CDR3 region has 15 residues. Germline CDR1 and CDR2: MDHEN and SYDVKM. V gave up 5 bases and J gave up 0 bases; unmatched junction bases: 4. The CDR3 region is CASSPTSGYQETQYF. The CDR3 DNA sequence: TGTGCCAGCAGTCCCACTAGCGGGTACCAAGAGACCCAGTACTTC.

V usage is TRBV7-3 and J usage is TRBJ2-7, with 8 bases matching TRBD1. CDR1 and CDR2 (germline): SGHTA, FQGTGA. J lost 5 bases, V lost 6 bases, and 6 bases had no gene match. This CDR3 comprises 13 residues. CDR3 sequence: CASSRQGKDEQYF. The CDR3 DNA reads as TGTGCCAGCAGTAGACAGGGGAAAGACGAGCAGTACTTC.

The CDR3 is CASSPGTGRLQPQHF. For the CDR3, the DNA is TGTGCCAGCTCACCAGGGACAGGGAGACTTCAGCCCCAGCATTTT. The J gene is TRBJ1-5, the V gene TRBV18; 9 bases align to TRBD1. Germline-derived CDR1 and CDR2 are KGHSH and LQKENI. V was clipped by 2 bases and J by 6 bases; unmatched bases: 5. The CDR3 covers 15 residues.

This clone was picked up one time. The genes are TRBV28 and TRBJ1-2, with D perhaps matching TRBD1 (5 bases). Trimming removed 5 bases from V and 6 bases from J, with 13 bases in between. CDR1 and CDR2 (germline): MDHEN, SYDVKM. This CDR3 has 13 residues. CDR3 sequence (DNA): TGTGCCAGCAGTCTGAAGGACATTAATGGCTACACCTTC. Translating it yields CASSLKDINGYTF.

The chain uses TRBV5-1 and TRBJ1-1; 8 bases align to TRBD1. CDR3 length equals 15 residues. In germline, CDR1 is SGHRS, CDR2 YFSETQ. Germline trimming cut 2 bases from V and 4 bases from J; bases unmatched to any gene: 7. The CDR3 DNA reads as TGCGCCAGCAGCTTACCGGGACAGGAGGCCACTGAAGCTTTCTTT. As protein: CASSLPGQEATEAFF.